The 25 T cell receptor beta chains reported below all come from one sample, sequenced in a study of T-cell reconstitution after alpha-beta-depleted transplantation in children. Preparing the TCRbeta library involved the use of unique molecular identifiers. A single record per CDR3 protein comes from TCRdb applying MiXCR to the PCR reads. The sample yields about 690,000 distinct CDR3 sequences, around a sixth seen once. Sequencing used PBMCs from the stem cell graft donor, obtained from the stem cell graft. Receptor source: a human donor who donated a stem cell graft to a child with acute myeloid leukemia.

This clonotype was seen repeatedly, ten times or more. The rearrangement links TRBV20-1 to TRBJ1-5; TRBD1 agrees at 8 bases. CDR3 size: 16 residues. The junction had 10 bases not matched to a gene; V was cut back by 3 bases and J by 3 bases. Germline CDR1 and CDR2: DFQATT and SNEGSKA (reference sequence). CDR3 region: CSASRPPGGTNQPQHF. Written as DNA, the CDR3 is TGCAGTGCTAGCCGCCCCCCAGGGGGCACCAATCAGCCCCAGCATTTT.

This clonotype was counted at least ten times. The genes are TRBV5-6 and TRBJ2-1, with a tentative D call TRBD2 (5 bases). The CDR3 has 13 residues. The germline V gene has CDR1 SGHDT and CDR2 YYEEEE. Trimming took 1 base from V and 5 from J, leaving 7 bases between them. CDR3 nucleotides: TGTGCCAGCAGCTTGTTGGAGGACAATGAGCAGTTCTTC. Protein sequence: CASSLLEDNEQFF.

This clonotype was seen repeatedly, ten times or more. This chain joins TRBV19 and TRBJ1-4, with TRBD1 matching over 9 bases. Germline V CDR1 and CDR2: LNHDA, SQIVND (reference sequence). The ends lost 9 bases at V and 12 bases at J; junction bases unmatched: 8. The CDR3 loop spans 12 amino acids. The CDR3 DNA follows: TGTGCCAGCTCACAGGGGGCGCGGGAACTGTTTTTT. It codes for CASSQGARELFF.

This clonotype was counted many times. The V call is TRBV20-1, the J call TRBJ2-1; no clear D gene. The CDR3 is 11 amino acids. V lost 5 bases, J lost 6 bases, and 8 bases lay in between. Germline CDR1 reads DFQATT; CDR2 reads SNEGSKA (reference sequence). CDR3 bases: TGCAGTGCTCCAAGATTCAATGAGCAGTTCTTC. It yields the protein CSAPRFNEQFF.

This clonotype was counted a few times. The chain couples TRBV12-3 or TRBV12-4 to TRBJ1-5; D is perhaps TRBD1 (6 bases). The CDR3 has 15 amino acids. Trimming left V 5 bases short and J 2 bases short, with 13 bases between. In DNA form, the CDR3 reads TGTGCCAGCAGTCCAGGGGCCTTGGGCAATCAGCCCCAGCATTTT. Its translation: CASSPGALGNQPQHF.

V usage is TRBV20-1 and J usage is TRBJ2-1; 9 bases are a match to TRBD1. Germline trimming cut 3 bases from V and 0 bases from J; bases unmatched to any gene: 9. Germline CDR1 reads DFQATT; CDR2 reads SNEGSKA (reference sequence). The CDR3 length is 17 residues. The CDR3 sequence: CSARDRGSLSSYNEQFF. CDR3 in DNA: TGCAGTGCTAGGGACAGGGGATCCCTTAGCTCCTACAATGAGCAGTTCTTC.

The chain uses TRBV29-1 and TRBJ2-3; D is unclear. Per the germline V gene, CDR1 is SQVTM and CDR2 is ANQGSEA. The CDR3 is made up of 14 amino acids. Between the trimmed V and J ends, which lost 2 bases and 3 bases, there was a span of 12 bases. Written as DNA, the CDR3 is TGCAGCGTTGAAACCATCCTGGGGACAGATACGCAGTATTTT. Translated: CSVETILGTDTQYF.

This clonotype was counted many times. This chain links TRBV5-5 with TRBJ2-1; TRBD1 might be the D (6 bases). CDR1 is SGHKS and CDR2 is YYEKEE in the germline V gene (reference sequence). The ends were cut back, 4 bases at V and 0 bases at J, with 11 bases in the middle. This CDR3 contains 15 residues. CDR3: CASSRTASSYNEQFF. The CDR3 bases are TGTGCCAGCAGCAGGACAGCCAGCTCCTACAATGAGCAGTTCTTC. Variable domain in full (rest from reference TRBV5-5 and TRBJ2-1): DAGVTQSPTHLIKTRGQQVTLRCSPISGHKSVSWYQQVLGQGPQFIFQYYEKEERGRGNFPDRFSARQFPNYSSELNVNALLLGDSALYLCASSRTASSYNEQFFGPGTRLTVL.

As for this clonotype: Its ends do not fully match the called genes, so a read error is possible. The chain carries TRBV20-1 and TRBJ2-1; possible D gene TRBD2, 7 bases. In germline, CDR1 is DFQATT, CDR2 SNEGSKA (reference sequence). This CDR3 is 13 amino acids long. CDR3 sequence (DNA): TGCAGGGCTAGGGGGGGAGCCTACAATGAGCAGTTCTTC. It is translated as CRARGGAYNEQFF.

This chain connects TRBV11-2 to TRBJ2-1; D unresolved. Trimming stripped 2 bases from V and 4 bases from J, with 12 bases between. CDR3 length equals 15 residues. Per germline, CDR1 SGHAT and CDR2 FQNNGV. The chain's CDR3 is CASSLLKGLYNEQFF. The CDR3 DNA is TGTGCCAGCAGCTTATTAAAGGGTTTATACAATGAGCAGTTCTTC.

This clonotype has a count of ten or more. This sequence joins TRBV5-1 and TRBJ1-1; no clear D gene. The CDR3 covers 18 residues. Germline V lookup: CDR1 SGHRS, CDR2 YFSETQ. Trimming shortened V by 0 bases and J by 1 base, and 19 bases separated the two germline ends. The CDR3 spells CASSLGISRVGPNTEAFF. CDR3 DNA sequence: TGCGCCAGCAGCTTGGGTATTTCTCGCGTAGGACCGAACACTGAAGCTTTCTTT.

The chain is built from TRBV9 and TRBJ2-7; 8 positions agree with TRBD1. There are 15 residues in the CDR3. Germline V gene data show CDR1 as SGDLS and CDR2 as YYNGEE. J was trimmed by 3 bases and V by 5 bases; bases with no gene match: 10. The DNA of the CDR3 is TGTGCCAGCAGTCCTCGGGACAGGATTGACTACGAGCAGTACTTC. Encoded protein: CASSPRDRIDYEQYF.

This clonotype was recorded a few times. This chain uses TRBV12-3 or TRBV12-4 with TRBJ2-5; the match to TRBD1 covers 12 bases. V shed 6 bases and J 4 bases; nucleotides not matched to a gene: 9. The CDR3 length is 16 residues. The DNA for the CDR3 is TGTGCCAGCAGCCCGCCGGGACAGGGGGCTGGAGAGACCCAGTACTTC. Amino acid sequence: CASSPPGQGAGETQYF.

This clonotype was counted many times. This chain's CDR3 is CSGDVEDRTDTQYF. As DNA, the CDR3 is TGCAGCGGGGACGTAGAAGACCGCACAGATACGCAGTATTTT. This chain connects TRBV29-1 to TRBJ2-3, with D tentatively TRBD1 or TRBD2 (5 bases each). Between the trimmed V and J ends, which lost 7 bases and 1 base, there was a span of 15 bases. The germline V gene has CDR1 SQVTM and CDR2 ANQGSEA. CDR3 length: 14 amino acids.

The rearrangement uses TRBV25-1 and TRBJ2-6; 7 bases agree with TRBD1. The germline V gene has CDR1 MGHDK and CDR2 SYGVNS. J was trimmed by 2 bases and V by 7 bases; bases with no gene match: 2. This CDR3 spans 14 amino acids. CDR3 nucleotide sequence: TGTGCCAGCAAAGGGGGCACTGGGGCCAACGTCCTGACTTTC. The encoded protein is CASKGGTGANVLTF.

V gene TRBV23-1 combines with J gene TRBJ1-1; D unclear. TRBV23-1 is flagged as an ORF with uncertain function. V shed 2 bases and J shed 1 base, with 5 bases lying between them. The CDR3 has 13 residues. The CDR3 sequence is CASSQKGNTEAFF. In DNA form, the CDR3 reads TGCGCCAGCAGTCAAAAGGGGAACACTGAAGCTTTCTTT.

This clonotype has only a few counts. The CDR3 region is CASSTEQGFAETQYF. The DNA of the CDR3 is TGTGCCAGCAGCACCGAACAGGGGTTCGCAGAGACCCAGTACTTC. The genes are TRBV21-1 and TRBJ2-5; the table's D call of TRBD1 was not tested on the DNA. TRBV21-1 is shown as a pseudogene. This CDR3 contains 15 residues.

This clonotype was detected ten times or more. The chain joins TRBV6-1 to TRBJ2-7, with TRBD2 as a possible D gene (5 bases). V was pared by 2 bases and J by 3 bases, with 17 bases between. This CDR3 region has 16 residues. Germline-derived CDR1 and CDR2 are MNHNS and SASEGT. The CDR3 loop is CASSEPGEGRSYEQYV. The CDR3 nucleotides are TGTGCCAGCAGTGAACCCGGTGAAGGGAGAAGCTACGAGCAGTACGTC.

The chain joins TRBV29-1 to TRBJ2-1; 8 nucleotides align to TRBD1. This CDR3 contains 14 residues. Losses at the gene ends were 6 bases for V and 3 bases for J; bases not matched to a gene: 7. Germline V gene lookup returns CDR1 SQVTM and CDR2 ANQGSEA. The CDR3 spells CSVDRGVGYNEQFF. The CDR3, as DNA: TGCAGCGTCGACAGGGGAGTTGGCTACAATGAGCAGTTCTTC.

This clonotype appeared many times. This chain uses TRBV29-1 with TRBJ2-2, with D possibly TRBD1 on 6 matching bases. Germline V gene data show CDR1 as SQVTM and CDR2 as ANQGSEA. V was trimmed by 6 bases and J by 0 bases, leaving 17 bases between them. This CDR3 is built from 16 residues. Written as DNA, the CDR3 is TGCAGCGTCGTCGCTCCAGGGGCCCCGAACACCGGGGAGCTGTTTTTT. Encoded protein: CSVVAPGAPNTGELFF.

J is TRBJ2-2 and V is TRBV28; no clear D. The CDR3 consists of 13 residues. V was cut by 3 bases and J by 9 bases, with 11 bases left in between. The V gene's germline CDR1 is MDHEN and CDR2 SYDVKM. CDR3 DNA: TGTGCCAGCAGTTTTGGGTACGGCAGGGAGCTGTTTTTT. Amino acids: CASSFGYGRELFF.

This clonotype was seen more than once but under ten times. The chain carries TRBV11-3 and TRBJ1-6; D gene ambiguous. Germline V lookup: CDR1 SGHNT, CDR2 YENEEA. The V gene lost 0 bases and the J gene lost 0 bases, with 6 bases spanning the gap. The CDR3 covers 16 residues. CDR3 sequence (DNA): TGTGCCAGCAGCTTAGACGGGAGCTCCTATAATTCACCCCTCCACTTT. Encoded protein: CASSLDGSSYNSPLHF.

This clonotype was seen ten or more times. The rearrangement joins TRBV5-5 to TRBJ1-1; D call uncertain. CDR3 length: 11 residues. Trimming shortened V by 5 bases and J by 2 bases, and 4 bases separated the two germline ends. Germline assignment: CDR1 SGHKS and CDR2 YYEKEE (reference sequence). Here the CDR3 reads CASRGNTEAFF. The CDR3 DNA reads TGTGCCAGCAGGGGTAACACTGAAGCTTTCTTT.

This clonotype was seen a few times. The rearrangement links TRBV12-3 or TRBV12-4 to TRBJ2-5; D might be TRBD2 (6 bases). V was cut by 6 bases and J by 3 bases, with 17 bases left in between. The CDR3 extends over 15 amino acids. This chain's CDR3 is CASSPLTSEKETQYF. CDR3 nucleotide sequence: TGTGCCAGCAGCCCTCTGACTAGTGAGAAAGAGACCCAGTACTTC.

The J gene is TRBJ2-7, the V gene TRBV7-9; D remains unclear. CDR1 is SEHNR, CDR2 FQNEAQ, per germline (reference sequence). V lost 1 base, J lost 1 base, and 8 bases lay in between. This CDR3 spans 14 amino acids. The CDR3 bases are TGTGCCAGCAGCTTAGTCGGGCAGTCCTACGAGCAGTACGTC. Translation gives CASSLVGQSYEQYV.